The T cell receptor beta chain described here comes from a study of OX40 agonist ivuxolimab in advanced cancers. Study at large: Across the patients, intravenous ivuxolimab was delivered every 2 weeks at 0.01 to 10 mg/kg. The diagnoses of dose-escalation patients were hepatocellular carcinoma, melanoma, renal cell or head and neck cancer.

The protocol was immunoSEQ multiplex PCR, while the TCRdb copy is restricted to in-frame clones and leaves out a portion. The sample has tens of thousands of clones, over 75% seen once. The germline V and J ends were trimmed by 5 bases and 1 base, with 14 bases remaining between them. This CDR3 is 15 amino acids long. CDR1 MDHEN and CDR2 SYDVKM come from the germline V gene. The sample here was CD4+ or CD8+ T cells sorted from blood, taken in a trial of the OX40 agonist ivuxolimab. The gene calls are TRBV28 and TRBJ1-1; D is perhaps TRBD1 (6 bases). The source is an adult with an advanced solid tumor such as melanoma, head and neck, liver or kidney cancer. The DNA for the CDR3 is TGTGCCAGCAGTGCCCGACAGGAAACGAACACTGAAGCTTTCTTT. It specifies CASSARQETNTEAFF.